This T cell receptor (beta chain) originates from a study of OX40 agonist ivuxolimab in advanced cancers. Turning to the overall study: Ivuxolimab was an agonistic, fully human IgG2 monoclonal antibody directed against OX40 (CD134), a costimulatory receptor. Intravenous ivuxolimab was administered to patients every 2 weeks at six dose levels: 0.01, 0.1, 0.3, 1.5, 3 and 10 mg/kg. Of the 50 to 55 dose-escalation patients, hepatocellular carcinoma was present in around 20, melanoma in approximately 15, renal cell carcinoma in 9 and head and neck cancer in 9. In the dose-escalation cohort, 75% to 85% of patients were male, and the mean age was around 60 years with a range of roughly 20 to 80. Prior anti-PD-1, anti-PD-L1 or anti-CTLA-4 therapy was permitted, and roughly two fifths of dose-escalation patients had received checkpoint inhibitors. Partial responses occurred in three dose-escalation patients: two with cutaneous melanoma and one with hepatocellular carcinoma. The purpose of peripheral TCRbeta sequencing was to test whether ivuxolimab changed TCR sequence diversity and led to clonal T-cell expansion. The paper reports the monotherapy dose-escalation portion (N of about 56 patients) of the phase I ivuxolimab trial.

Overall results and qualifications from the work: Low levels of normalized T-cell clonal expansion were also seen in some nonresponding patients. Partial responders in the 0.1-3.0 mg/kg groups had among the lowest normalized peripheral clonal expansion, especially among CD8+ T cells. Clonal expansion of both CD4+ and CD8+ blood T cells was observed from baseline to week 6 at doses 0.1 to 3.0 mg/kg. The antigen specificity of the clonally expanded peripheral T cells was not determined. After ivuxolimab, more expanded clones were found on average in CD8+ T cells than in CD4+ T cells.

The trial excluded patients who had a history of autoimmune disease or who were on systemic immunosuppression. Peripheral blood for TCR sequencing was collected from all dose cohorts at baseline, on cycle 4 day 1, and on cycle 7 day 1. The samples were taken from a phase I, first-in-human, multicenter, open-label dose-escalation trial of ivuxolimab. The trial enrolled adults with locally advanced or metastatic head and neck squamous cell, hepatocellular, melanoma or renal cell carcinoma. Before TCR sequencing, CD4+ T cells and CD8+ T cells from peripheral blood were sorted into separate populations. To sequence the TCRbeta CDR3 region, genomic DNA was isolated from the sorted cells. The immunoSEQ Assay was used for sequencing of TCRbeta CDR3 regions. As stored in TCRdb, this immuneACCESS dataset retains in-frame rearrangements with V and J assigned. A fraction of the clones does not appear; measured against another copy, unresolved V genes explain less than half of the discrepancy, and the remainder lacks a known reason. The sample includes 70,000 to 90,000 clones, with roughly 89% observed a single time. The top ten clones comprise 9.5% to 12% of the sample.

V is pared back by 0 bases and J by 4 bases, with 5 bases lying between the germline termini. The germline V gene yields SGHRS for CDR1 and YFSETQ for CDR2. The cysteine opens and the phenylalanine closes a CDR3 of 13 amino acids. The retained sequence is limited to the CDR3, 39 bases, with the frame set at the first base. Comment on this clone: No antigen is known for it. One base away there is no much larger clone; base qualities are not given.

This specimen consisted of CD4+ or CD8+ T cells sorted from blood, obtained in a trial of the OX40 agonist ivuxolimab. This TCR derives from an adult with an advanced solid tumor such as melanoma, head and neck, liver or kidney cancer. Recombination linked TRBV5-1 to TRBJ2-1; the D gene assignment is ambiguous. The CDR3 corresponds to CASSLGGYNEQFF. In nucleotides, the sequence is TGCGCCAGCAGCTTGGGCGGATACAATGAGCAGTTCTTC.